This TCR beta chain emerged from a study of CD8+ T cells in alopecia areata. Study-level findings and limits: Researchers report lesional scalp, most notably alopecia totalis/universalis, outstripped normal scalp in clonality. Sharing of TCRs across patients appeared less clear than in mice, possibly for HLA-related reasons.

This sample's treatment: oral pan-JAK inhibitor, 5-10 mg twice daily. Lesional scalp punch biopsies and peripheral blood were collected from alopecia areata patients. Sequencing templates came from extracted RNA that was reverse transcribed into cDNA. Data came from immunoSEQ multiplex PCR; TCRdb stores just in-frame clones and leaves some out. The table includes 120,000 to 150,000 clones, 70% to 90% detected once. A single count supports this clone. Antigen unknown. The CDR3 extends over 14 amino acids. Germline V gene lookup returns CDR1 MNHEY and CDR2 SVGAGI. Trimming took 8 bases from V and 5 from J; bases not matched to a gene: 6.

The chain links TRBV6-5 to TRBJ2-1, with 10 bases identical to TRBD1. Specimen: CD8+ T cells sorted from blood, collected at week 4, from a patient treated with tofacitinib. The receptor was derived from a human donor with alopecia areata. CDR3 nucleotides: TGTGCCAGCCAGACGGGACAGGGGAACAATGAGCAGTTCTTC. Residues: CASQTGQGNNEQFF.